This T cell receptor beta chain was obtained from a study of blood T cell repertoires in COVID-19 (dated by TCRdb to 2020 to 2021). Context from the whole study: Samples from collaborators originated in the United States, Italy and Spain and spanned both the acute and convalescent phases of COVID-19. The prospective study material was composed of cDNA or gDNA derived from T cells, B-cell-depleted T cells, or PBMCs. Subjects who had been exposed to COVID-19, were actively infected with it, or had recovered from it provided the deeply sampled blood TCRbeta repertoires that made up the dataset. The repertoires were made available in a free public database intended to serve as a resource for research on the immune response to SARS-CoV-2. Samples came from the ongoing ImmuneRACE study (first 160 participants) plus 1,254 subjects from 6 global collaborators. The sample metadata nearly always contained a de-identified subject ID, COVID-19 status, age in years and sex. HLA class I and class II types, where available, came from metadata supplied by the sample provider rather than from assay-based typing.

Comment on this clone: What this receptor recognizes is not known. Base qualities are missing; no much larger clone stands one base away.

The research as a whole found: Clinical and demographic metadata were provided uncurated, with the amount varying by source and participant.

TCRbeta CDR3 regions were amplified from genomic DNA using the immunoSEQ Assay, a bias-controlled multiplex PCR. The authors' pipeline ran thus. Within the assay, amplification of reference gene primers was used to estimate how many nucleated cells each sample contained. To quantify the absolute abundance of each unique TCRbeta CDR3 rearrangement, sequence reads were collapsed and filtered. For each sample, productive Simpson clonality was calculated as the square root of Simpson's diversity index across productive rearrangements. As stored in TCRdb, this immuneACCESS dataset retains in-frame rearrangements with V and J assigned. A fraction of the clones does not appear; measured against another copy, unresolved V genes explain less than half of the discrepancy, and the remainder lacks a known reason. The V and J calls and clone size are taken from that table; D and trimming were inferred from the DNA. This sample is represented by hundreds of thousands of clones; 80% to 90% of them were singletons. Around 1.7% of the sample comes from the top ten.

In the prospective study, participants were about 18 to 95 years old, resided in 24 geographic areas of the United States, and were enrolled through a virtual design. To assign participants to cohorts, the prospective study relied on clinical history that participants themselves reported in a screening survey and a study questionnaire. For ImmuneRACE Cohort 3, a participant was defined as recovered based on two consecutive negative NP/OP PCR tests, clearance by a healthcare professional, or resolution of symptoms. In the prospective study, whole blood, serum and a nasopharyngeal or oropharyngeal swab were collected from each participant by mobile phlebotomists. Prospective study participants could optionally give additional blood draws and questionnaires over a roughly 2-month period. Before DNA extraction, prospective study blood samples were shipped either frozen or at room temperature. V loses 5 bases, J loses 0 bases, and the germline ends lie 10 bases apart. The CDR3 has 15 amino acids, counting the end cysteine and phenylalanine. The kept DNA is CDR3 alone, 45 bases in frame from the first base. CDR1 MDHEN and CDR2 SYDVKM are derived from the germline V gene.

The receptor comes from a man aged 40-50 years who had recovered from COVID-19. Recombination connected TRBV28 to TRBJ1-4; no D segment can be confidently identified. Sequencing input: PBMCs or T cells enriched from blood (not recorded which). The CDR3 region has the sequence CASSPHGATNEKLFF. The DNA sequence is given as TGTGCCAGCAGTCCCCACGGGGCAACTAATGAAAAACTGTTTTTT.